The entry below gives a single TCR beta chain sequence along with its context. V dropped 1 base and J dropped 7 bases, with 13 bases sitting between them. The CDR3 is 14 residues long. CDR1 and CDR2 from the germline V gene are SGHNT and YENEEA. The sample is drawn from a study of OX40 agonist ivuxolimab in advanced cancers. Study in general: Participants, about 83% male, averaged approximately 60 years of age, ranging from about 23 to 90.

Clones were sequenced by immunoSEQ multiplex PCR, and TCRdb holds only the in-frame ones, with some missing. The sample lists tens of thousands of clones, roughly 91% occurring once. The sample was CD4+ or CD8+ T cells sorted from blood, taken in a trial of the OX40 agonist ivuxolimab. The source is an adult with an advanced solid tumor such as melanoma, head and neck, liver or kidney cancer. J is TRBJ1-1 and V is TRBV11-3, with a possible D match to TRBD1 (6 bases). In DNA, the CDR3 is TGTGCCAGCAGCTTAGGTCCGGGGGCGGGTGAAGCTTTCTTT. Translating it yields CASSLGPGAGEAFF.